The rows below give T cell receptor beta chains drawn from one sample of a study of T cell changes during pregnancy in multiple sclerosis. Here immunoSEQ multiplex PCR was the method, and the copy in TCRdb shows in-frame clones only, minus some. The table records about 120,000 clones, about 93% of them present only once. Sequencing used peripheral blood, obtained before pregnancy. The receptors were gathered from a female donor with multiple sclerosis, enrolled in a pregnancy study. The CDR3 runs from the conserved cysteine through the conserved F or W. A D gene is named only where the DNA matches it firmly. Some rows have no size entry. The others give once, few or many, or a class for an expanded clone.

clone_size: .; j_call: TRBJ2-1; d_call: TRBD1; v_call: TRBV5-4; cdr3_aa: CASRLDRGTYNEQFF; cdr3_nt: TGTGCCAGCAGATTAGACAGGGGCACCTACAATGAGCAGTTCTTC
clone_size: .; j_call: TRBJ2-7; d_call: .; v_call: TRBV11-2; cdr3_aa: CASSSNRAMGEQYF; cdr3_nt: TGTGCCAGCAGCTCAAACAGGGCTATGGGCGAGCAGTACTTC
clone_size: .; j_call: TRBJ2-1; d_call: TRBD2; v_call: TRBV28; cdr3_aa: CASTVGLAGINEQFF; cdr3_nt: TGTGCCAGCACCGTTGGACTAGCGGGTATCAATGAGCAGTTCTTC
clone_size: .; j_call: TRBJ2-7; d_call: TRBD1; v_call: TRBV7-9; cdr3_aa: CASSPRDSSYEQYF; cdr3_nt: TGTGCCAGCAGCCCCCGGGACAGCTCCTACGAGCAGTACTTC
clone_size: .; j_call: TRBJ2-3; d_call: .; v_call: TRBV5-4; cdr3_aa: CASSLRELTSTDTQYF; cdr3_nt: TGTGCCAGCAGCTTACGGGAGCTAACTAGCACAGATACGCAGTATTTT
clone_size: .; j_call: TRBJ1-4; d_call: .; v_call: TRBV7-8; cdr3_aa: CASSSRGEKLFF; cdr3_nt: TGTGCCAGCAGCTCTAGGGGTGAAAAACTGTTTTTT
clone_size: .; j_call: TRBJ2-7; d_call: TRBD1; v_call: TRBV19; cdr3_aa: CASSIFSRDRADEQYF; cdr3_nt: TGTGCCAGTAGTATATTTTCCCGGGACAGGGCGGACGAGCAGTACTTC
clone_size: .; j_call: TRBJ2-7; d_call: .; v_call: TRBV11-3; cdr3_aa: CASSLKPGLGEQYF; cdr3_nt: TGTGCCAGCAGCCTAAAACCAGGGTTAGGTGAGCAGTACTTC
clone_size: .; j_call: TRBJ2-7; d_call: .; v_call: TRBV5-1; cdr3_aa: CASSWGGGSHEQYF; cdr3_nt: TGCGCCAGCAGCTGGGGGGGCGGGAGCCACGAGCAGTACTTC
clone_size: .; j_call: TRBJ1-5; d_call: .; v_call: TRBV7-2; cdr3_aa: CASSFGGQPQHF; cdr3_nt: TGTGCCAGCAGCTTCGGAGGACAGCCCCAGCATTTT
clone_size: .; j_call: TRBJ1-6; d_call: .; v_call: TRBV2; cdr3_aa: CASSGAQTTNSPLHF; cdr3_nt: TGTGCCAGCAGTGGGGCACAGACCACTAATTCACCCCTCCACTTT
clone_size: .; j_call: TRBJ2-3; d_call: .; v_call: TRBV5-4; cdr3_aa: CASSLGQRPDTQYF; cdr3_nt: TGTGCCAGCAGCTTGGGACAGCGTCCAGATACGCAGTATTTT
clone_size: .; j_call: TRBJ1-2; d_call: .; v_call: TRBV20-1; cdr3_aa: CSGGQGYGYTF; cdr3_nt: TGCAGCGGGGGGCAAGGTTATGGCTACACCTTC
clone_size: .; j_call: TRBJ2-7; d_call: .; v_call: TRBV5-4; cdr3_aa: CASSPEPTYEQYF; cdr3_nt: TGTGCCAGCAGCCCGGAGCCAACCTACGAGCAGTACTTC
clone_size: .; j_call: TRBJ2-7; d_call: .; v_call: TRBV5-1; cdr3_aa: CASSRDTAAYEQYF; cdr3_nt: TGCGCCAGCAGCAGGGACACCGCGGCCTACGAGCAGTACTTC
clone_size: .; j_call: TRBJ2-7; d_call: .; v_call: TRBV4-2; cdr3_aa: CASSQDSVSGREQYF; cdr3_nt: TGTGCCAGCAGCCAAGATTCAGTGTCGGGTCGAGAGCAGTACTTC
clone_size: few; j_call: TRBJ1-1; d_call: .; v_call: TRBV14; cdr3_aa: CAREGTEAFF; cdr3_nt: TGTGCCAGGGAGGGCACTGAAGCTTTCTTT
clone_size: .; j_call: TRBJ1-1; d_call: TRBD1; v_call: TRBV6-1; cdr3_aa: CSGGETEAFF; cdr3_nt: TGTTCAGGGGGAGAGACTGAAGCTTTCTTT
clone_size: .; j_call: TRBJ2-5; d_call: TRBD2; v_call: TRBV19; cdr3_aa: CASSIGPGGWQETQYF; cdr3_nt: TGTGCCAGTAGTATAGGCCCCGGGGGGTGGCAAGAGACCCAGTACTTC
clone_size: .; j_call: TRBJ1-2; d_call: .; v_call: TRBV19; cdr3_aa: CASSPSTGGYGYTF; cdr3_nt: TGTGCCAGTAGCCCAAGTACCGGGGGCTATGGCTACACCTTC
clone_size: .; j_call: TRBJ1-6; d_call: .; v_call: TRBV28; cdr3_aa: CASNNPGGGSPLHF; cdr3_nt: TGTGCCAGCAACAACCCCGGTGGAGGGTCACCCCTCCACTTT
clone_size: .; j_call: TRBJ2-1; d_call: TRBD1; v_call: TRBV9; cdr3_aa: CASNGERTGNEQFF; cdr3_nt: TGTGCCAGCAACGGGGAGCGGACAGGGAATGAGCAGTTCTTC
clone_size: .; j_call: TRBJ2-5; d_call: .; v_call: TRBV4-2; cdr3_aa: CASSQALETQYF; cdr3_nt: TGTGCCAGCAGCCAGGCCTTAGAGACCCAGTACTTC
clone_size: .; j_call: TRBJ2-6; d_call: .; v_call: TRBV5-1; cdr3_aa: CASSLSTVGANVLTF; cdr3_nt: TGCGCCAGCAGCTTGTCTACGGTGGGGGCCAACGTCCTGACTTTC
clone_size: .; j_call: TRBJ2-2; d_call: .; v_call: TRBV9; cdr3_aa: CASSLDGRNTGELFF; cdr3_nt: TGTGCCAGCAGCCTGGACGGGAGGAACACCGGGGAGCTGTTTTTT
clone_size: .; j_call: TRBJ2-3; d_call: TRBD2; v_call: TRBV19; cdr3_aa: CASSIDSGSGDTQYF; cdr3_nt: TGTGCCAGTAGTATAGATAGCGGGAGTGGTGATACGCAGTATTTT
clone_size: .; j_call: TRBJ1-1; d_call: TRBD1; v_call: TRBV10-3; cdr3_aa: CAIRQDRGENTEAFF; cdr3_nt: TGTGCCATCAGACAAGACAGGGGTGAGAACACTGAAGCTTTCTTT
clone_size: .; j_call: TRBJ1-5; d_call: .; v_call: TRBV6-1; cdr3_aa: CASSESRFFGPQHF; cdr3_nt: TGTGCCAGCAGTGAATCTCGGTTTTTCGGGCCCCAGCATTTT
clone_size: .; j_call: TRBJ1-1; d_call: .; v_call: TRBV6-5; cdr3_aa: CASSYSRGVIRAFF; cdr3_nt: TGTGCCAGCAGTTACTCGAGAGGTGTAATTCGAGCTTTCTTT